These T cell receptor beta chains were read from a single sample in a study of tumor-infiltrating lymphocytes in primary liver carcinoma. TCRdb recomputed calls from the multiplex PCR reads with MiXCR, one row per CDR3 protein. The sample lists 95,000 to 150,000 distinct CDR3 sequences, less than 80% occurring once. Sequenced input: liver tumor tissue from sampling region 1. These receptors were collected from a woman aged 55-70 years with primary liver carcinoma and hepatitis B virus infection. The CDR3 runs from the conserved cysteine through the conserved F or W. D genes are given only for firm matches. Clone size is not always given. Where it is, it says once, few, many or a class for expanded clones.

v_call: TRBV7-8; j_call: TRBJ2-1; clone_size: .; d_call: .; cdr3_nt: TGTGCCAGCAGCTTAGCTGGGACGAGGTACAATGAGCAGTTCTTC; cdr3_aa: CASSLAGTRYNEQFF
v_call: TRBV5-5; j_call: TRBJ2-2; clone_size: many; d_call: .; cdr3_nt: TGTGCCAGCAGCTTGTCCCTGAACACCGGGGAGCTGTTTTTT; cdr3_aa: CASSLSLNTGELFF
v_call: TRBV29-1; j_call: TRBJ2-2; clone_size: many; d_call: TRBD1; cdr3_nt: TGCAGCGTTTCCCGGGACAGCAACACCGGGGAGCTGTTTTTT; cdr3_aa: CSVSRDSNTGELFF
v_call: TRBV7-9; j_call: TRBJ2-1; clone_size: .; d_call: TRBD1; cdr3_nt: TGTGCCAGCAGCGCAAACCAGGGACAGGGACCTAACAATGAGGAGTTCTTC; cdr3_aa: CASSANQGQGPNNEEFF
v_call: TRBV6-1; j_call: TRBJ2-7; clone_size: .; d_call: TRBD1; cdr3_nt: TGTGCCAACAGACCGACAGGGGGAGGGTACGACCAGTACTTC; cdr3_aa: CANRPTGGGYDQYF
v_call: TRBV11-2; j_call: TRBJ2-3; clone_size: .; d_call: .; cdr3_nt: TGTACCAGCAGCCTCACGACAGTTGGTGGGGTAGATACGCAGTATTTT; cdr3_aa: CTSSLTTVGGVDTQYF
v_call: TRBV28; j_call: TRBJ2-7; clone_size: few; d_call: .; cdr3_nt: TGTGCCAGCAGCTCTACCGGTGGGCACCAGCCTGGGCGCCTCTACGAGCAGTATTTC; cdr3_aa: CASSSTGGHQPGRLYEQYF
v_call: TRBV30; j_call: TRBJ2-7; clone_size: few; d_call: TRBD1; cdr3_nt: TGTGCCTGGAGTGGCGACAGGGGTTTGATGTACTTC; cdr3_aa: CAWSGDRGLMYF
v_call: TRBV4-1; j_call: TRBJ1-1; clone_size: many; d_call: .; cdr3_nt: TGCGCCAGCAGCCAATTTGGGTATGATACTGAAGCTTTCTTT; cdr3_aa: CASSQFGYDTEAFF
v_call: TRBV4-1; j_call: TRBJ2-2; clone_size: few; d_call: TRBD2; cdr3_nt: TGCGCCAGCGGTCAAGCCGGGACTAGAATTGGCGGGGAGCTGTTTTTT; cdr3_aa: CASGQAGTRIGGELFF
v_call: TRBV5-1; j_call: TRBJ2-2; clone_size: .; d_call: TRBD2; cdr3_nt: TGCGCCAGCAGGCGTACGGGACTAGCGGGGACCGGGAAGCTGTTTTTT; cdr3_aa: CASRRTGLAGTGKLFF
v_call: TRBV28; j_call: TRBJ2-7; clone_size: many; d_call: .; cdr3_nt: TGTGCCAGCAGTTCAGGATACGAGCAGTACTTC; cdr3_aa: CASSSGYEQYF
v_call: TRBV28; j_call: TRBJ2-7; clone_size: medium-sized; d_call: .; cdr3_nt: TGTGCCAGCGGCTTTTTGGGGACACCCAATTACGAGCAGTACTTC; cdr3_aa: CASGFLGTPNYEQYF
v_call: TRBV11-2; j_call: TRBJ2-5; clone_size: once; d_call: .; cdr3_nt: TGTGCCGGCAGCTTAGATGGTAGGGGCACGGGCGCTGAGACCCAGTACTTC; cdr3_aa: CAGSLDGRGTGAETQYF
v_call: TRBV6-1; j_call: TRBJ1-6; clone_size: many; d_call: .; cdr3_nt: TGTGCCAGCATGCGGACGAACAGGAATTCACCCCTCCACTTT; cdr3_aa: CASMRTNRNSPLHF
v_call: TRBV5-1; j_call: TRBJ2-3; clone_size: .; d_call: TRBD2; cdr3_nt: TGCGCCAGCAGCTTGGGGACTAGCGGCACAGATACGCAGTATTTT; cdr3_aa: CASSLGTSGTDTQYF
v_call: TRBV11-2; j_call: TRBJ2-1; clone_size: .; d_call: .; cdr3_nt: TGTGCCGGCAGCTTGTGGGGTCGGGAGCTCTCTGGTGAGCAGTTCTTC; cdr3_aa: CAGSLWGRELSGEQFF
v_call: TRBV11-2; j_call: TRBJ1-1; clone_size: once; d_call: .; cdr3_nt: TGTGCCAGCAGCCCACATGAGCACGGACATCTTCGCTTTTGGGGCTATGAAGCTTTCTTT; cdr3_aa: CASSPHEHGHLRFWGYEAFF
v_call: TRBV6-6; j_call: TRBJ2-7; clone_size: .; d_call: .; cdr3_nt: TGTGTCAGCAGAGGTCAGGGAGGAGGCGAGCAGTACTTC; cdr3_aa: CVSRGQGGGEQYF
v_call: TRBV5-1; j_call: TRBJ2-2; clone_size: .; d_call: TRBD2; cdr3_nt: TGCGCCAGCAAGACGACTAGCGGGACTAACGGGGAGCTGTTTTTT; cdr3_aa: CASKTTSGTNGELFF
v_call: TRBV4-2; j_call: TRBJ2-4; clone_size: many; d_call: .; cdr3_nt: TGTGCCAGCAGCCAAGAGGGGGCCTTGGGGGCCAAAAACATTCAGTACTTC; cdr3_aa: CASSQEGALGAKNIQYF
v_call: TRBV29-1; j_call: TRBJ2-1; clone_size: .; d_call: TRBD2; cdr3_nt: TGCAGCGTTGAAGATGGTAATAGCGGGGGGAATGAGCGCTTCTTC; cdr3_aa: CSVEDGNSGGNERFF
v_call: TRBV2; j_call: TRBJ2-1; clone_size: .; d_call: .; cdr3_nt: TGTGCCGGATACCGGGACTCAGGTCTTTACAATGAGCAGTTCTTC; cdr3_aa: CAGYRDSGLYNEQFF
v_call: TRBV10-3; j_call: TRBJ2-2; clone_size: many; d_call: TRBD2; cdr3_nt: TGTGCCATACCTCGGCTAGCGGAGAACACCGGGGAGCTGTTTTTT; cdr3_aa: CAIPRLAENTGELFF
v_call: TRBV7-3; j_call: TRBJ2-3; clone_size: .; d_call: .; cdr3_nt: TGTGCCAGCAGCTTAAGACATGGTACGCAGTATTTT; cdr3_aa: CASSLRHGTQYF
v_call: TRBV12-3/TRBV12-4; j_call: TRBJ2-3; clone_size: .; d_call: .; cdr3_nt: TGTGCCAGCAGCCTAAGGGCCGGGAATACAGGTACGCAGTATTTT; cdr3_aa: CASSLRAGNTGTQYF
v_call: TRBV9; j_call: TRBJ2-2; clone_size: .; d_call: .; cdr3_nt: TGTGCCAGCAGCGGACTCATCGCGAACACCGGGGAGCTGTTTTTT; cdr3_aa: CASSGLIANTGELFF
v_call: TRBV6-2/TRBV6-3; j_call: TRBJ2-7; clone_size: .; d_call: TRBD2; cdr3_nt: TGTGCCAGCAGCCCCCGACGAAGCGGGGCCTACGAGCAGTACTTC; cdr3_aa: CASSPRRSGAYEQYF
v_call: TRBV11-2; j_call: TRBJ2-2; clone_size: .; d_call: TRBD2; cdr3_nt: TGTGCCAGCTTCCCCGGGGCTAGCGGGACCACCGGGGAGCTGTTTTTT; cdr3_aa: CASFPGASGTTGELFF
v_call: TRBV6-1; j_call: TRBJ2-1; clone_size: .; d_call: TRBD2; cdr3_nt: TGTGCCAGCAGTGCCCGACTAGCGGAGAGGGATAATGAGCAGTTCTTC; cdr3_aa: CASSARLAERDNEQFF
v_call: TRBV30; j_call: TRBJ1-1; clone_size: many; d_call: .; cdr3_nt: TGTGCCTGGAGTGTACTGGGGTCCACTGAAGCTTTCTTT; cdr3_aa: CAWSVLGSTEAFF
v_call: TRBV25-1; j_call: TRBJ2-6; clone_size: .; d_call: .; cdr3_nt: TGTGCCCCCAGCTTGTCCACTTCTGGGGCCAACGTCCTGACTTTC; cdr3_aa: CAPSLSTSGANVLTF
v_call: TRBV12-3/TRBV12-4; j_call: TRBJ2-7; clone_size: few; d_call: .; cdr3_nt: TGTGTCAGCAGACCCCGGTCGGGGTTCAACGAGCAGTACTTC; cdr3_aa: CVSRPRSGFNEQYF
v_call: TRBV6-1; j_call: TRBJ1-2; clone_size: .; d_call: TRBD1; cdr3_nt: TGTGTCAGCAGTGACCGACAGGGTTATGGCTACACCTTC; cdr3_aa: CVSSDRQGYGYTF
v_call: TRBV12-3/TRBV12-4; j_call: TRBJ1-1; clone_size: many; d_call: .; cdr3_nt: TGTGCCAGCAGTTTAATGAGGTTGGGCAGCCTGAACACTGAAGCTTTCTTT; cdr3_aa: CASSLMRLGSLNTEAFF
v_call: TRBV5-1; j_call: TRBJ2-1; clone_size: many; d_call: .; cdr3_nt: TGCGCCAGCAGCCCCGGGACCTCCTACAATGAGCAGTTCTTC; cdr3_aa: CASSPGTSYNEQFF
v_call: TRBV20-1; j_call: TRBJ2-1; clone_size: .; d_call: TRBD2; cdr3_nt: TGCAGTGGGAGGGGACTAGCGGGAGGGGACCGGCAGTTCTTC; cdr3_aa: CSGRGLAGGDRQFF
v_call: TRBV12-3/TRBV12-4; j_call: TRBJ2-3; clone_size: once; d_call: TRBD1; cdr3_nt: TGTGCCAGCAGGACAGGGGGCGAGCCAGATACGCAGTATTTT; cdr3_aa: CASRTGGEPDTQYF
v_call: TRBV12-3/TRBV12-4; j_call: TRBJ1-1; clone_size: .; d_call: .; cdr3_nt: TGTGCCAGCAGTTTAGGTAGGCGGTGGAACACTGAAGCTTTCTTT; cdr3_aa: CASSLGRRWNTEAFF
v_call: TRBV12-3/TRBV12-4; j_call: TRBJ1-1; clone_size: many; d_call: .; cdr3_nt: TGTGCCAGCAGGCGGACGGTGAACACTGAAGCTTTCTTT; cdr3_aa: CASRRTVNTEAFF
v_call: TRBV6-6; j_call: TRBJ1-5; clone_size: .; d_call: .; cdr3_nt: TGTGCCAGCAACTACGGAGGGGGAGAGAGCAATCAGCCCCAGCATTTT; cdr3_aa: CASNYGGGESNQPQHF
v_call: TRBV6-1; j_call: TRBJ1-2; clone_size: .; d_call: .; cdr3_nt: TGTGCCAGCAGTGAACTCTTGACAGAAGCGTTCGGTGTCTACACCTTC; cdr3_aa: CASSELLTEAFGVYTF
v_call: TRBV5-6; j_call: TRBJ1-6; clone_size: .; d_call: .; cdr3_nt: TGTGACAGCAGCGCGTACAATCCACCCCTCCACTTT; cdr3_aa: CDSSAYNPPLHF
v_call: TRBV11-3; j_call: TRBJ1-2; clone_size: .; d_call: .; cdr3_nt: TGTGCCAGCAGTAAGGGGGAATCCTATGGCTACACCTTC; cdr3_aa: CASSKGESYGYTF
v_call: TRBV29-1; j_call: TRBJ2-3; clone_size: .; d_call: TRBD2; cdr3_nt: TGTAGCATCCACGGATCCGCGGCGGGAGGTGGCGGTACGCAGTATTTT; cdr3_aa: CSIHGSAAGGGGTQYF
v_call: TRBV11-2; j_call: TRBJ2-5; clone_size: .; d_call: TRBD2; cdr3_nt: TGTACCAGCAACTGCTCCCGTGGTAGCGGGAGAGAGACCCAGTACTTC; cdr3_aa: CTSNCSRGSGRETQYF
v_call: TRBV7-8; j_call: TRBJ2-1; clone_size: .; d_call: TRBD2; cdr3_nt: TGTGCCAGCAGCTTACTAGCGGCCCCCTCCTACAATGAGCAGTTCTTC; cdr3_aa: CASSLLAAPSYNEQFF
v_call: TRBV19; j_call: TRBJ1-2; clone_size: .; d_call: .; cdr3_nt: .; cdr3_aa: CASTSVSDRGRVYGYTF
v_call: TRBV11-2; j_call: TRBJ2-6; clone_size: few; d_call: .; cdr3_nt: TGTGCCAGCAGCTTAGTGTCGCTGGGCAGGGTAGGCTCTGGGGCCAACGTTCTGACTTTC; cdr3_aa: CASSLVSLGRVGSGANVLTF
v_call: TRBV10-3; j_call: TRBJ1-5; clone_size: .; d_call: .; cdr3_nt: TGTGCCATCAGTCCAAGAGGGAACAATCAGCCCCAGCATTTT; cdr3_aa: CAISPRGNNQPQHF
v_call: TRBV10-3; j_call: TRBJ1-2; clone_size: .; d_call: .; cdr3_nt: TGTGCCATCAGTGAGTCGAGGGGGGAGGATGGCTACACCTTC; cdr3_aa: CAISESRGEDGYTF
v_call: TRBV6-4; j_call: TRBJ2-3; clone_size: .; d_call: TRBD1; cdr3_nt: TGTGCCAGCAGTGACGGGACAGGGGGCACAGATATGCAGTATTTT; cdr3_aa: CASSDGTGGTDMQYF
v_call: TRBV20-1; j_call: TRBJ2-4; clone_size: .; d_call: TRBD2; cdr3_nt: TGCAGTGGGGGGGGCAAAAACATTCAGTACTTC; cdr3_aa: CSGGGKNIQYF
v_call: TRBV27; j_call: TRBJ2-7; clone_size: few; d_call: .; cdr3_nt: TGTGCTAGCAGTTCAGGGAACGTTGCCTACGAGCAGTACTTC; cdr3_aa: CASSSGNVAYEQYF